This TCR beta chain is from a study of identical twins listed by TCRdb under 2016. Broadly, across the study: To test whether fetal clonotypes persist, this study deep-sequenced TCR alpha and beta repertoires from monozygotic twins, from unrelated adults of various ages, and from cord blood. To rule out contamination, replicate twin experiments were performed at different times with different library preparation protocols. Study-wide conclusions, independent of this receptor: Compared with coincidental sharing between unrelated individuals, out-of-frame TCR alpha sequences shared between twins had an excess of sequences with low generation probability. A weaker excess of twin sharing was found in beta out-of-frame sequences because the signal-to-noise ratio was lowered by fewer shared sequences. Abundant cord blood beta clonotypes had fewer insertions, young adult naive repertoires showed a similar but weaker trend, and memory repertoires showed no such trend. Zero-insertion analyses could be partly confounded by invariant T cells such as MAIT and iNKT, although diverse VJ usage argued against such confounding for most clonotypes. Because the same donors could not be followed over many years, the conclusions relied on cross-sectional statistical analysis. In monozygotic twins, recombination models systematically underestimated out-of-frame TCR alpha sharing, but the models matched the sharing seen between unrelated individuals.

Many counts were recorded for this clonotype. What this receptor recognizes is not known. No clone much larger than this one lies a single base away; base qualities are absent. V is pared back by 5 bases and J by 2 bases, with 13 bases lying between the germline termini. CDR1 and CDR2 are read off the germline V gene as SQVTM and ANQGSEA. From the cysteine through the phenylalanine, the CDR3 covers 14 amino acids. The read is trimmed to its CDR3 DNA, 42 bases read in frame from base 1. Every donor was a healthy Caucasian. Three pairs of female monozygotic twins, all aged 18 to 29 years, made up the twin cohort. Positive isolation kits from Invitrogen were used to isolate CD4+ and CD8+ T cell populations. Library construction relied on 5' RACE. TCRdb names Illumina HiSeq 2000 as the instrument used. Template switching introduced a universal primer binding site; the final cDNA contained a unique molecular identifier, enabling accurate counting of TCR cDNA molecules. First-strand cDNA for TCR alpha and beta chains was synthesized from specific primers in the conserved constant-segment region. Each cDNA library was double barcoded, with a SMART-Mk sample barcode plus Illumina barcodes, to control for contamination. TruSeq adapter sequences along with Illumina sample barcodes were introduced in two successive PCR steps. The TCR alpha and beta cDNA libraries were sequenced on the Illumina HiSeq platform using custom primers. In the authors' own workflow: Raw reads were processed with MiGEC to extract unique molecular identifiers, and MiXCR was used to determine CDR3 positions. For each individual, recombination models were inferred using an EM algorithm with the repgenHMM and IGoR tools. The analysis of shared clonotypes was done with the tcR package in R, with sharing normalized by the product of cloneset sizes. To study raw recombination without the effects of thymic and clonal selection, out-of-frame nonproductive sequences were analyzed. TCRdb itself trimmed the public reads at Q25 with fastp, ran MiXCR and retained productive beta chains. Rows matching on CDR3 protein sequence are summarized as one entry with the most common DNA and genes. Clone size and V and J calls follow TCRdb, not the original study. The sample table lists just under 550,000 distinct CDR3 sequences, roughly 15% of them with a count of one. The top ten clonotypes cover about 0.4% of the sample.

The data also belong to a second study, concerning yellow fever vaccine responses in identical twins. The second study's paper adds: The authors reported that the T cell response to vaccination in identical twins appeared partly convergent and partly personalized. Focusing on identical twins, the study followed the T cell clones that responded to the vaccine, and did so with precision.

Sequenced material: CD4+ T cells sorted from blood. The receptor comes from a woman between 18 and 29 years old in good health. The chain is made from TRBV29-1 and TRBJ1-5, with no D gene named confidently. The DNA sequence is given as TGCAGCGTTCAGGTTGGTGGTGGCAATCAGCCCCAGCATTTT. Its translation reads: CSVQVGGGNQPQHF. Supplemented by the reference TRBV29-1 and TRBJ1-5 proteins around the CDR3, the complete variable domain is SAVISQKPSRDICQRGTSLTIQCQVDSQVTMMFWYRQQPGQSLTLIATANQGSEATYESGFVIDKFPISRPNLTFSTLTVSNMSPEDSSIYLCSVQVGGGNQPQHFGDGTRLSIL.